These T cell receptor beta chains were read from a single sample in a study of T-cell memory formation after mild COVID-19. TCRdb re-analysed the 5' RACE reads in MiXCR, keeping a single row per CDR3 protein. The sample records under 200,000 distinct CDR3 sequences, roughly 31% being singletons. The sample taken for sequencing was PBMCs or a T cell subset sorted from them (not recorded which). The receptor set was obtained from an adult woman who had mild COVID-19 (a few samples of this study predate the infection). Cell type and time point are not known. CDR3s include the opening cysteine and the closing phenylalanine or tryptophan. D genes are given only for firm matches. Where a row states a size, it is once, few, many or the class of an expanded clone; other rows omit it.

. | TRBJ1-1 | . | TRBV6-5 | CASRRVTMNTEAFF | TGTGCCAGTCGCCGGGTGACCATGAACACTGAAGCTTTCTTT
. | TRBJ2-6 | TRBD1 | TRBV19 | CASSLGTGVSGANVLTF | TGTGCCAGTAGTTTAGGGACAGGAGTCTCTGGGGCCAACGTCCTGACTTTC
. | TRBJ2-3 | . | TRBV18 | CASSPGWSTDTQYF | TGTGCCAGCTCACCAGGTTGGAGCACAGATACGCAGTATTTT
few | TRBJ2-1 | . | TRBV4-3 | CASSLPPMGGNYNEQFF | TGCGCCAGCAGCCTCCCCCCGATGGGGGGAAACTACAATGAGCAGTTCTTC
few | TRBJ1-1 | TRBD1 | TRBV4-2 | CASSPTWTGSNTEAFF | TGTGCCAGCAGCCCAACTTGGACAGGATCTAACACTGAAGCTTTCTTT
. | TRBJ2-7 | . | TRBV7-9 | CASSPLGPDEQYF | TGTGCCAGCAGCCCCCTGGGGCCGGACGAGCAGTACTTC
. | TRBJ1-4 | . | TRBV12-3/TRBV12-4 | CASSFSRTGGEKLFF | TGTGCCAGCAGTTTTTCCAGAACTGGGGGGGAAAAACTGTTTTTT
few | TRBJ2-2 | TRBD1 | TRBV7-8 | CASSLDRATGELFF | TGTGCCAGCAGCCTCGACAGGGCCACCGGGGAGCTGTTTTTT
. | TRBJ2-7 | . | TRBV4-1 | CASSQEGGGEQYF | TGCGCCAGCAGCCAAGAGGGGGGAGGCGAGCAGTACTTC
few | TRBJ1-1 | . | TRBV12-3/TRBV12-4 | CASSPRGRNTEAFF | TGTGCCAGCAGTCCTAGGGGGAGGAACACTGAAGCTTTCTTT
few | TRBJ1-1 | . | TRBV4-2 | CASSQGISDSQEAFF | TGTGCCAGCAGCCAAGGGATATCGGACAGCCAAGAAGCTTTCTTT
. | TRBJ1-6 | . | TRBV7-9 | CASSLRGADSPLHF | TGTGCCAGCAGCTTACGGGGCGCGGATTCACCCCTCCACTTT
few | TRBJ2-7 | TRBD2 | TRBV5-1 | CASSPGVAGGHEQYF | TGCGCCAGCAGCCCCGGGGTAGCGGGGGGGCATGAGCAGTACTTC
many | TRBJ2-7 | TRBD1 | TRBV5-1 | CASSWGTVDSYEQYF | TGCGCCAGCAGCTGGGGGACAGTTGACTCCTACGAGCAGTACTTC
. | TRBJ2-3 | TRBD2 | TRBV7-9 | CASTPAGGADTQYF | TGTGCCAGCACCCCGGCGGGGGGAGCAGATACGCAGTATTTT
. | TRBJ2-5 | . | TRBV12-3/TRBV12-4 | CASSSGSWYQETQYF | TGTGCCAGCTCGTCAGGATCCTGGTACCAAGAGACCCAGTACTTC
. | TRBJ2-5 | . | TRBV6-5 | CASSYGGGRDETQYF | TGTGCCAGCAGTTACGGGGGGGGCCGGGATGAGACCCAGTACTTC
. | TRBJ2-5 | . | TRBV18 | CASSPDQLQETQYF | TGTGCCAGCTCACCAGACCAGCTCCAAGAGACCCAGTACTTC
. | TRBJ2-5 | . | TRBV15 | CATSIDREETQYF | TGTGCCACCAGCATAGACAGAGAAGAGACCCAGTACTTC
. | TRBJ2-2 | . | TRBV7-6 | CASSPLEGGNTGELFF | TGTGCCAGCAGCCCCCTTGAGGGAGGGAACACCGGGGAGCTGTTTTTT
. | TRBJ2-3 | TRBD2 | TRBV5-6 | CASLPGLARTDTQYF | TGTGCCAGCCTGCCGGGACTAGCGCGTACAGATACGCAGTATTTT
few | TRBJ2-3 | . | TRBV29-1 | CSGSFAGFADTQYF | TGCAGCGGATCCTTCGCGGGGTTTGCAGATACGCAGTATTTT
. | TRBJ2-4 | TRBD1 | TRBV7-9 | CASRSGQGRNIQYF | TGTGCCAGCAGGTCGGGACAGGGAAGGAACATTCAGTACTTC
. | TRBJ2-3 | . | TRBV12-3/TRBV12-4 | CASSFSASTDTQYF | TGTGCCAGCAGTTTTAGCGCTAGCACAGATACGCAGTATTTT
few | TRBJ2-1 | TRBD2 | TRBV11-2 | CASSWGLRGREQFF | TGTGCCAGCAGCTGGGGACTACGAGGACGGGAGCAGTTCTTC
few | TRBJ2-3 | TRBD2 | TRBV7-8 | CASSRLAGVTDTQYF | TGTGCCAGCAGCCGACTAGCGGGAGTCACAGATACGCAGTATTTT
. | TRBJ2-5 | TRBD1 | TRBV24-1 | CATSELGQGVETQYF | TGTGCCACCAGTGAACTGGGACAGGGGGTCGAGACCCAGTACTTC
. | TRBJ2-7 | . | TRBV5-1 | CASREGTEHYEQYF | TGCGCCAGCAGGGAGGGGACAGAGCACTACGAGCAGTACTTC
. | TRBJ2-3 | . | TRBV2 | CASSSKGGRFTYF | TGTGCCAGCAGTTCTAAGGGGGGCCGCTTCACGTATTTT